These T cell receptor beta chains were read from a single sample in a study of vaccination effects on CD4 cells after COVID-19. Measured with immunoSEQ multiplex PCR; TCRdb has only the in-frame clones, and not every one. In the table there are fewer than 85,000 clones, around 74% of which are singletons. These receptors are not linked to any known antigen. The material was CD4+ T cells from PBMCs cultured without peptide, obtained after COVID-19 vaccination. These receptors were collected from a human donor who received a COVID-19 vaccine. Both conserved end residues are part of each CDR3. D genes are given only for firm matches. Clone size is given for some rows only: seen once, a few or many times, or a class if the clone is expanded.

J gene: TRBJ2-1; clone size: -; D gene: -; V gene: TRBV5-1; CDR3 protein: CASSLEAGLLVF; CDR3 DNA: TGCGCCAGCAGCTTGGAGGCAGGACTGTTGGTCTTC
J gene: TRBJ1-2; clone size: -; D gene: -; V gene: TRBV19; CDR3 protein: CATREGDGYTF; CDR3 DNA: TGTGCCACAAGGGAAGGAGATGGCTACACCTTC
J gene: TRBJ1-6; clone size: -; D gene: TRBD1; V gene: TRBV5-1; CDR3 protein: CASSSGTGDSPLHF; CDR3 DNA: TGCGCCAGCAGCTCGGGCACAGGGGACTCACCCCTCCACTTT
J gene: TRBJ2-5; clone size: once; D gene: -; V gene: TRBV5-1; CDR3 protein: CASSLVGSEETQYF; CDR3 DNA: TGCGCCAGCAGCTTGGTCGGCAGCGAAGAGACCCAGTACTTC
J gene: TRBJ1-1; clone size: -; D gene: -; V gene: TRBV12-3/TRBV12-4; CDR3 protein: CASSLIKNTEAFF; CDR3 DNA: TGTGCCAGCAGTTTAATCAAGAACACTGAAGCTTTCTTT
J gene: TRBJ2-5; clone size: -; D gene: -; V gene: TRBV6-5; CDR3 protein: CASSYTAGSGETQYF; CDR3 DNA: TGTGCCAGCAGTTACACAGCAGGGTCGGGAGAGACCCAGTACTTC
J gene: TRBJ1-4; clone size: -; D gene: -; V gene: TRBV7-2; CDR3 protein: CASSLGYLTGREKLFF; CDR3 DNA: TGTGCCAGCAGCTTAGGCTACCTTACGGGGCGGGAAAAACTGTTTTTT
J gene: TRBJ1-1; clone size: -; D gene: TRBD1; V gene: TRBV18; CDR3 protein: CASSPQTGTNTEAFF; CDR3 DNA: TGTGCCAGCTCACCTCAGACAGGGACGAACACTGAAGCTTTCTTT
J gene: TRBJ1-1; clone size: few; D gene: -; V gene: TRBV7-3; CDR3 protein: CASSSTGNTEAFF; CDR3 DNA: TGTGCCAGCAGCTCGACAGGGAACACTGAAGCTTTCTTT
J gene: TRBJ2-1; clone size: -; D gene: TRBD2; V gene: TRBV19; CDR3 protein: CASKAGLSYNEQFF; CDR3 DNA: TGTGCCTCCAAAGCGGGACTCTCCTACAATGAGCAGTTCTTC
J gene: TRBJ2-3; clone size: -; D gene: -; V gene: TRBV6-1; CDR3 protein: CASSEVETDTQYF; CDR3 DNA: TGTGCCAGCAGTGAAGTGGAGACAGATACGCAGTATTTT
J gene: TRBJ1-2; clone size: -; D gene: -; V gene: TRBV9; CDR3 protein: CASSPQGNLPNYGYTF; CDR3 DNA: TGTGCCAGCAGCCCTCAAGGGAACCTTCCTAACTATGGCTACACCTTC
J gene: TRBJ2-1; clone size: -; D gene: TRBD1; V gene: TRBV30; CDR3 protein: CAWSGTGARNEQFF; CDR3 DNA: TGTGCCTGGAGTGGGACAGGGGCCCGCAATGAGCAGTTCTTC
J gene: TRBJ1-1; clone size: few; D gene: -; V gene: TRBV5-1; CDR3 protein: CASSFTGAGTEAFF; CDR3 DNA: TGCGCCAGCAGCTTCACGGGGGCTGGCACTGAAGCTTTCTTT
J gene: TRBJ2-1; clone size: -; D gene: TRBD2; V gene: TRBV19; CDR3 protein: CASSSRTSGGYNEQFF; CDR3 DNA: TGTGCCAGTAGCTCTCGGACTAGCGGGGGGTACAATGAGCAGTTCTTC
J gene: TRBJ1-1; clone size: once; D gene: -; V gene: TRBV3-1/TRBV3-2; CDR3 protein: CASSQGARVLF; CDR3 DNA: TGTGCCAGCAGCCAAGGCGCCCGGGTTCTCTTT
J gene: TRBJ2-3; clone size: once; D gene: TRBD1; V gene: TRBV4-1; CDR3 protein: CASSPADRVDTQYF; CDR3 DNA: TGCGCCAGCAGCCCAGCGGACAGGGTGGATACGCAGTATTTT
J gene: TRBJ1-6; clone size: -; D gene: -; V gene: TRBV12-3/TRBV12-4; CDR3 protein: CASTPQGYSPLHF; CDR3 DNA: TGTGCCAGCACCCCGCAGGGTTATTCACCCCTCCACTTT
J gene: TRBJ1-2; clone size: once; D gene: TRBD1; V gene: TRBV18; CDR3 protein: CASSPTGQDYGPTF; CDR3 DNA: TGTGCCAGCTCACCGACCGGACAGGACTATGGTCCGACCTTC
J gene: TRBJ1-1; clone size: -; D gene: TRBD1; V gene: TRBV7-2; CDR3 protein: CASSATGTGFVRTEAFF; CDR3 DNA: TGTGCCAGCAGCGCCACCGGGACAGGTTTTGTACGAACTGAAGCTTTCTTT
J gene: TRBJ2-1; clone size: -; D gene: TRBD2; V gene: TRBV5-1; CDR3 protein: CASSSGLAGVSVNEQFF; CDR3 DNA: TGCGCCAGCAGCTCGGGACTAGCGGGGGTATCAGTTAATGAGCAGTTCTTC
J gene: TRBJ2-6; clone size: -; D gene: -; V gene: TRBV29-1; CDR3 protein: CSVRDSGANVLTF; CDR3 DNA: TGCAGCGTGCGGGACTCTGGGGCCAACGTCCTGACTTTC
J gene: TRBJ2-2; clone size: -; D gene: TRBD2; V gene: TRBV3-1/TRBV3-2; CDR3 protein: CASSQGDGGSHTGELFF; CDR3 DNA: TGTGCCAGCAGCCAAGGGGACGGGGGGTCACACACCGGGGAGCTGTTTTTT
J gene: TRBJ1-3; clone size: once; D gene: -; V gene: TRBV7-9; CDR3 protein: CAATHSGNTIYF; CDR3 DNA: TGTGCCGCCACTCACTCTGGAAACACCATATATTTT
J gene: TRBJ1-6; clone size: -; D gene: -; V gene: TRBV15; CDR3 protein: CATSRSGQNSPLHF; CDR3 DNA: TGTGCCACCAGCAGATCGGGACAAAATTCACCCCTCCACTTT
J gene: TRBJ1-3; clone size: few; D gene: -; V gene: TRBV19; CDR3 protein: CASSLRDRNTIYF; CDR3 DNA: TGTGCCAGTAGTTTGAGGGATCGAAACACCATATATTTT
J gene: TRBJ1-1; clone size: -; D gene: -; V gene: TRBV18; CDR3 protein: CASFRALNTEAFF; CDR3 DNA: TGTGCCAGCTTCCGCGCCTTGAACACTGAAGCTTTCTTT
J gene: TRBJ2-4; clone size: once; D gene: -; V gene: TRBV24-1; CDR3 protein: CATSDPGTRGDIQYF; CDR3 DNA: TGTGCCACCAGTGACCCCGGGACCAGGGGGGACATTCAGTACTTC
J gene: TRBJ2-3; clone size: -; D gene: -; V gene: TRBV14; CDR3 protein: CASSPRRIAISTDTQYF; CDR3 DNA: TGTGCCAGCAGCCCACGTAGGATCGCTATTAGCACAGATACGCAGTATTTT
J gene: TRBJ1-1; clone size: -; D gene: -; V gene: TRBV4-2; CDR3 protein: CASSQEGRPLGATEAFF; CDR3 DNA: TGTGCCAGCAGCCAAGAAGGGCGACCCCTAGGGGCCACTGAAGCTTTCTTT
J gene: TRBJ2-6; clone size: -; D gene: TRBD1; V gene: TRBV3-1/TRBV3-2; CDR3 protein: CASSQRQGFIRANVLTF; CDR3 DNA: TGTGCCAGCAGCCAAAGACAGGGTTTTATCCGGGCCAACGTCCTGACTTTC
J gene: TRBJ1-1; clone size: few; D gene: TRBD1; V gene: TRBV5-1; CDR3 protein: CASSSGGGTEAFF; CDR3 DNA: TGCGCCAGCAGCTCAGGGGGTGGGACTGAAGCTTTCTTT
J gene: TRBJ1-4; clone size: -; D gene: -; V gene: TRBV24-1; CDR3 protein: CATSPGVANEKLFF; CDR3 DNA: TGTGCCACCAGTCCAGGGGTAGCTAATGAAAAACTGTTTTTT
J gene: TRBJ1-4; clone size: -; D gene: -; V gene: TRBV19; CDR3 protein: CASSTGLTNEKLFF; CDR3 DNA: TGTGCCAGTAGTACGGGACTTACTAATGAAAAACTGTTTTTT
J gene: TRBJ1-1; clone size: -; D gene: -; V gene: TRBV28; CDR3 protein: CASRLRTTPNTEAFF; CDR3 DNA: TGTGCCAGCAGGTTGAGGACCACCCCGAACACTGAAGCTTTCTTT
J gene: TRBJ1-6; clone size: -; D gene: -; V gene: TRBV7-9; CDR3 protein: CASSLGGGRPLHF; CDR3 DNA: TGTGCCAGCAGCTTAGGGGGCGGACGCCCCCTCCACTTT
J gene: TRBJ1-6; clone size: -; D gene: -; V gene: TRBV25-1; CDR3 protein: CASSEPPGSPLHF; CDR3 DNA: TGTGCCAGCAGTGAACCCCCAGGTTCACCCCTCCACTTT
J gene: TRBJ1-1; clone size: -; D gene: -; V gene: TRBV5-4; CDR3 protein: CASSLANSGQTEAFF; CDR3 DNA: TGTGCCAGCAGCTTGGCCAACTCGGGGCAAACTGAAGCTTTCTTT
J gene: TRBJ2-2; clone size: -; D gene: -; V gene: TRBV20-1; CDR3 protein: CSAREAGELFF; CDR3 DNA: TGCAGTGCTAGAGAGGCCGGGGAGCTGTTTTTT
J gene: TRBJ1-2; clone size: -; D gene: TRBD1; V gene: TRBV28; CDR3 protein: CASSGQGAGYGYTF; CDR3 DNA: TGTGCCAGCAGTGGACAGGGGGCGGGCTATGGCTACACCTTC
J gene: TRBJ2-2; clone size: -; D gene: TRBD2; V gene: TRBV4-3; CDR3 protein: CASSPGRGGLGTGELFF; CDR3 DNA: TGCGCCAGCAGCCCCGGGCGGGGGGGCCTCGGCACCGGGGAGCTGTTTTTT
J gene: TRBJ2-3; clone size: -; D gene: -; V gene: TRBV9; CDR3 protein: CASSVGVLADTQYF; CDR3 DNA: TGTGCCAGCAGCGTAGGCGTCCTCGCAGATACGCAGTATTTT
J gene: TRBJ2-5; clone size: -; D gene: -; V gene: TRBV24-1; CDR3 protein: CATSDPTGPQETQYF; CDR3 DNA: TGTGCCACCAGTGACCCTACAGGCCCGCAAGAGACCCAGTACTTC
J gene: TRBJ1-2; clone size: few; D gene: -; V gene: TRBV2; CDR3 protein: CASSVRASKENGYTF; CDR3 DNA: TGTGCCAGCAGTGTCAGGGCCTCAAAGGAAAATGGCTACACCTTC
J gene: TRBJ1-6; clone size: -; D gene: -; V gene: TRBV7-2; CDR3 protein: CASSTGTSGNSPLHF; CDR3 DNA: TGTGCCAGCAGCACCGGGACATCTGGGAATTCACCCCTCCACTTT
J gene: TRBJ2-2; clone size: -; D gene: -; V gene: TRBV18; CDR3 protein: CASSPPGRETGELFF; CDR3 DNA: TGTGCCAGCTCACCACCTGGCAGGGAAACCGGGGAGCTGTTTTTT
J gene: TRBJ2-3; clone size: -; D gene: -; V gene: TRBV5-1; CDR3 protein: CASSLDRTTDTQYF; CDR3 DNA: TGCGCCAGCAGCTTGGACAGGACGACAGATACGCAGTATTTT